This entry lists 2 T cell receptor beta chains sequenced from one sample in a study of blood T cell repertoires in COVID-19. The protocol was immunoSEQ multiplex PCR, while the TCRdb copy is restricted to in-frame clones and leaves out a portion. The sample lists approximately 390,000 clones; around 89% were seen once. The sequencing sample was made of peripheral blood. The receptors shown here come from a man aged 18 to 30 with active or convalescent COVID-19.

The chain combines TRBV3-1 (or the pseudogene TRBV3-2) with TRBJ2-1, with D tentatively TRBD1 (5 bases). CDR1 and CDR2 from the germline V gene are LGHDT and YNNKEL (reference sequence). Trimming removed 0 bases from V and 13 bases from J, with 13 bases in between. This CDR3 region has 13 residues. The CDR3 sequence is CASSQERNRNQFF. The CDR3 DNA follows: TGTGCCAGCAGCCAAGAACGGAACAGGAACCAGTTCTTC.

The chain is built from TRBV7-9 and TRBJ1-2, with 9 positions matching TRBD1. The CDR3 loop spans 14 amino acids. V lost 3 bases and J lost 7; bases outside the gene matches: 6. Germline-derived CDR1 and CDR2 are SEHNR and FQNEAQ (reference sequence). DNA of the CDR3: TGTGCCAGCAGCTTGGACAGGGGATCTGGTGGCTACACCTTC. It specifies CASSLDRGSGGYTF.